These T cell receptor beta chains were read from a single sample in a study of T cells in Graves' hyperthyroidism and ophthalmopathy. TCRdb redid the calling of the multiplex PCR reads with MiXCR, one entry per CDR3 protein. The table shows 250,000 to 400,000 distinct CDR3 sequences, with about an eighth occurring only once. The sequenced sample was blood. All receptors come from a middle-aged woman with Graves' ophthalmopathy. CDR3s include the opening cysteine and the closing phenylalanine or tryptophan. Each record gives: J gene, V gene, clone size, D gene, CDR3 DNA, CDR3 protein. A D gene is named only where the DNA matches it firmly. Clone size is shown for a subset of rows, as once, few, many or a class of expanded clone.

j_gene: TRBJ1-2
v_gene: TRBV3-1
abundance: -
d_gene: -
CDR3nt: TGTGCCAGCAGCCCTATGGCGGGGGGCTACACCTTC
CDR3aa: CASSPMAGGYTF

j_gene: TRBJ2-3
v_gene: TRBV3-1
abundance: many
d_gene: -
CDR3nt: TGTGCCAGCAGCCAAGACTACCCAGATACGCAGTATTTT
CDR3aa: CASSQDYPDTQYF

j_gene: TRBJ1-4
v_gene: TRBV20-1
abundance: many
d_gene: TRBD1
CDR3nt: TGCAGTGCTCACGGACAGGAGAATGAAAAACTGTTTTTT
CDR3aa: CSAHGQENEKLFF

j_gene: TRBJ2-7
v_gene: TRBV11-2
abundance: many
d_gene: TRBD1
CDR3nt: TGTGCCAGCACCCAAAGAACAGGGGAAGGGAACTACGAGCAGTACTTC
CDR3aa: CASTQRTGEGNYEQYF

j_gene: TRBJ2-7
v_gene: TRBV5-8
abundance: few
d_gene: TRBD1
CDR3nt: TGTGCCAGCAGCATAAGAGACAGGGGGAATGAGCAGTACTTC
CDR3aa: CASSIRDRGNEQYF

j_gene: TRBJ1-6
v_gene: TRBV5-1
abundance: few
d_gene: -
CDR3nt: TGCGCCAGCAGCTTGGAAGGTTCGGGGACCAGTAATTCACCCCTCCACTTT
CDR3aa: CASSLEGSGTSNSPLHF

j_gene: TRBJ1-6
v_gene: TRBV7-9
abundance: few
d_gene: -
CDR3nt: TGTGCCAGCAGCTTATTAAGCATTAATTCACCCCTCCACTTT
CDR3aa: CASSLLSINSPLHF

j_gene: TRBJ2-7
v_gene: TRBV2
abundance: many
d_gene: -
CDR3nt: TGTGCCAGCAGTCAACAGAGCTACGAGCAGTACTTC
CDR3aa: CASSQQSYEQYF

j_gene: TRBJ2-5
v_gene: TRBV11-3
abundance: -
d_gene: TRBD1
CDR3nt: TGTGCCAGCAGCGAGACAGGGGTTCGGCAAGAGACCCAGTACTTC
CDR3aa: CASSETGVRQETQYF

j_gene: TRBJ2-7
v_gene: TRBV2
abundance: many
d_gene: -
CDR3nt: TGTGCCAGCAGTGAAATTCGTCAGACAGCCTTCGAGCAGTACTTC
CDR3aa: CASSEIRQTAFEQYF

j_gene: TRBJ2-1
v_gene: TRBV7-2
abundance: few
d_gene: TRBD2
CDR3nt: TGTGCCAGCAGCTCCCTGAGTAAGCGGGGGAACTTCAATGAGCAGTTCTTC
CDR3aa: CASSSLSKRGNFNEQFF

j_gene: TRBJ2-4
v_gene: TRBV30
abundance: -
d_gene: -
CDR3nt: TGTGCCTGGAGTACTCAGGGACCTGTCAAAAACATTCAGTACTTC
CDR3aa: CAWSTQGPVKNIQYF

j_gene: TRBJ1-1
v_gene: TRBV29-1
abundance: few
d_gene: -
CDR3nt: TGCAGCGTTGTGGGGGCTGGGACAGAAGCTTTCTTT
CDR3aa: CSVVGAGTEAFF

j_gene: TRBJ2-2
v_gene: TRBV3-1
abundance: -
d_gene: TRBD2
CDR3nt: TGTGCCAGCAGCCAACGTGGACTAGCGGGGAACACCGGGGAGCTGTTTTTT
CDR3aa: CASSQRGLAGNTGELFF

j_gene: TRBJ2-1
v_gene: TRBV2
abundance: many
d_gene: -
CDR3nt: TGTGCCAGCAGAACCCCGGAGGGGCGTTCCTACAATGAGCAGTTCTTC
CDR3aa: CASRTPEGRSYNEQFF

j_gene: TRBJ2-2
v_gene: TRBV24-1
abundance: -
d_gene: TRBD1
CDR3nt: TGTGCCACCAGGCGGACAGGGAACACCGGGGAGCTGTTTTTT
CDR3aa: CATRRTGNTGELFF

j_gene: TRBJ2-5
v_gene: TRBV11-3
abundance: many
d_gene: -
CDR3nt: TGTGCCAGCAGCTTAGAGCTCGGAGAGACCCAGTACTTC
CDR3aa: CASSLELGETQYF

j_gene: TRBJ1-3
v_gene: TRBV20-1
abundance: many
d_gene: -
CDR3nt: TGCAGTGCTAGTGTCAGTCTCTCTGGAAACACCATATATTTT
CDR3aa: CSASVSLSGNTIYF

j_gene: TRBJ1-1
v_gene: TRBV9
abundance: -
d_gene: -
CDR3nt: TGTGCCAGCAGCCCCCGAACAGGGCCGAACACTGAAGCTTTCTTT
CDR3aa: CASSPRTGPNTEAFF

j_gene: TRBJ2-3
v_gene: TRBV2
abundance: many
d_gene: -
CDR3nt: TGTGCCAGCAGTGAATTGACGGGTGTGGATACGCAGTATTTT
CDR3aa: CASSELTGVDTQYF

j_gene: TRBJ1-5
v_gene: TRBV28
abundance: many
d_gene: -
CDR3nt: TGTGCCAGCAGTCGACAGTACAATCAGCCCCAGCATTTT
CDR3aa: CASSRQYNQPQHF

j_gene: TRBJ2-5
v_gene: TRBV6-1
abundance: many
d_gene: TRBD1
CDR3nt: TGTGCCAGCAGTATCCAGACAGGGAAAGAGACCCAGTACTTC
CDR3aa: CASSIQTGKETQYF

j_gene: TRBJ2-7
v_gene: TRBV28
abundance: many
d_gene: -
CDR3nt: TGTGCCAGCAGTGAGGACAGCTACTACGAGCAGTACTTC
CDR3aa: CASSEDSYYEQYF

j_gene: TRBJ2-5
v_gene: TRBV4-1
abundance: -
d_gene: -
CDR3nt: TGCGCCAGCAGCATACGGGGAGACGGGGCTCAAGAGACCCAGTACTTC
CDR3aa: CASSIRGDGAQETQYF

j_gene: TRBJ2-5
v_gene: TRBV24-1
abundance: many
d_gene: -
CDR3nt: TGTGCCACCAGTGATCAGACTAGGTCCCAAGAGACCCAGTACTTC
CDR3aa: CATSDQTRSQETQYF

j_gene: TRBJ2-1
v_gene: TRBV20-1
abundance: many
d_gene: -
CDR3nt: TGCAGTGCCCGAAGGGTAGACTCCTACAATGAGCAGTTCTTC
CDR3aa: CSARRVDSYNEQFF

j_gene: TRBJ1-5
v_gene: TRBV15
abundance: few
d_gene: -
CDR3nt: TGTGCCACCAGCAATGGACATTCCAATCAGCCCCAGCATTTT
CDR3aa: CATSNGHSNQPQHF

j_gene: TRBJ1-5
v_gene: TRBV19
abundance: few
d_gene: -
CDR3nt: TGTGCCAGTAGTATAAGTACAGGTCGAGCTAGCAATCAGCCCCAGCATTTT
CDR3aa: CASSISTGRASNQPQHF

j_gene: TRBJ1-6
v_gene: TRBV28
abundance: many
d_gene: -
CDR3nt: TGTGCCAGCAGTAATCCCCAGGGCCTTTCAAATTCACCCCTCCACTTT
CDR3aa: CASSNPQGLSNSPLHF

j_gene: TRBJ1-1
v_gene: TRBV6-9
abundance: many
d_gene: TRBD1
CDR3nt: TGTGCCAGCACTTTCGGGAACAGACAGGGGGTTTTTGACACTGAAGCTTTCTTT
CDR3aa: CASTFGNRQGVFDTEAFF

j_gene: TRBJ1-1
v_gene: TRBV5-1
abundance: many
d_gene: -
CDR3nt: TGCGCCAGCGCCTGGACAGCCAACACTGAAGCTTTCTTT
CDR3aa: CASAWTANTEAFF